These 31 T cell receptor beta chains originate from one sample sequenced in a study of blood T cell repertoires in COVID-19. Assay: immunoSEQ multiplex PCR; the TCRdb copy retains only in-frame clones and omits some. The sample has about 310,000 clones, roughly 87% seen once. The sequenced sample was peripheral blood. The receptors originated from a man younger than 35 with active or convalescent COVID-19.

The CDR3 reads CATSDPGARAFF. The CDR3 DNA follows: TGTGCCACCAGTGATCCAGGGGCGAGGGCTTTCTTT. The chain joins TRBV24-1 to TRBJ1-1, with D perhaps TRBD1 (6 bases). The CDR3 covers 12 residues. Looked up from germline, CDR1 is KGHDR and CDR2 is SFDVKD. V lost 3 bases to trimming and J lost 11 bases, with 12 bases between them.

The gene calls are TRBV5-4 and TRBJ2-5; 7 bases fit TRBD2. The CDR3 totals 14 residues. Germline V gene lookup returns CDR1 SGHNT and CDR2 YYREEE (reference sequence). V shed 4 bases, J shed 1 base, and the junction held 4 bases outside the gene matches. CDR3 DNA sequence: TGTGCCAGCAGCAGCCGGGGGGTCCAAGAGACCCAGTACTTC. As protein: CASSSRGVQETQYF. Full variable domain (missing parts from reference TRBV5-4 and TRBJ2-5): ETGVTQSPTHLIKTRGQQVTLRCSSQSGHNTVSWYQQALGQGPQFIFQYYREEENGRGNFPPRFSGLQFPNYSSELNVNALELDDSALYLCASSSRGVQETQYFGPGTRLLVL.

The chain has TRBV5-1 and TRBJ2-3; possibly TRBD1 for D (5 bases). The CDR3 extends over 17 amino acids. V gave up 3 bases and J gave up 5 bases, with 22 bases separating them. Germline lookup yields CDR1 SGHRS and CDR2 YFSETQ. CDR3 nucleotide sequence: TGCGCCAGCAGCTCTGACAGACTGCAGCATGTCGTAGATACGCAGTATTTT. Amino acid sequence: CASSSDRLQHVVDTQYF.

The chain uses TRBV6-6 and TRBJ2-7; D gene ambiguous. V was pared by 7 bases and J by 0 bases, with 10 bases between. The length of the CDR3 is 13 residues. Germline V gene data show CDR1 as MNHNY and CDR2 as SVGAGI (reference sequence). CDR3 residues: CASTNRASYEQYF. The CDR3 nucleotides are TGTGCCAGCACCAACAGAGCCTCCTACGAGCAGTACTTC.

This clone was seen only a few times. This chain links TRBV4-1 with TRBJ2-3; 9 bases map to TRBD2. CDR3 length equals 17 residues. V shed 0 bases and J 1 base; nucleotides not matched to a gene: 5. Looked up from germline, CDR1 is MGHRA and CDR2 is YSYEKL. This chain's CDR3 is CASSQEVAGEGTDTQYF. The CDR3 coding sequence is TGCGCCAGCAGCCAAGAGGTAGCGGGAGAGGGCACAGATACGCAGTATTTT.

This chain links TRBV19 with TRBJ2-1; D is unclear. V lost 1 base to trimming and J lost 0 bases, with 13 bases between them. The CDR3 is made up of 17 amino acids. Germline V gene sequence: CDR1 LNHDA, CDR2 SQIVND (reference sequence). The CDR3 loop is CASSIVASKSSYNEQFF. In nucleotides, the CDR3 is TGTGCCAGTAGTATAGTCGCTAGTAAAAGCTCCTACAATGAGCAGTTCTTC. Using reference TRBV19 and TRBJ2-1 for the parts outside the CDR3, the full variable domain is DGGITQSPKYLFRKEGQNVTLSCEQNLNHDAMYWYRQDPGQGLRLIYYSQIVNDFQKGDIAEGYSVSREKKESFPLTVTSAQKNPTAFYLCASSIVASKSSYNEQFFGPGTRLTVL.

CDR3: CASSSRGSFSTDTQYF. The CDR3 region has the DNA TGTGCCAGCAGCAGTAGGGGCAGCTTCAGCACAGATACGCAGTATTTT. The chain is built from TRBV9 and TRBJ2-3; a possible D gene is TRBD1 (5 bases). The V end was cut by 4 bases, the J end by 0 bases, with 15 bases between. The CDR3 sequence is 16 residues long. Germline V gene lookup returns CDR1 SGDLS and CDR2 YYNGEE.

The gene calls are TRBV13 and TRBJ2-1, with TRBD2 identical over 8 bases. The CDR3 totals 21 residues. Trimming at V came to 4 bases and at J to 7 bases, leaving 27 bases not matched to a gene. The germline gives CDR1 PRHDT, CDR2 FYEKMQ (reference sequence). CDR3 sequence reads: CASSSVYFGGGSKGNVNEQFF. CDR3 nucleotides: TGTGCCAGCAGCTCCGTCTACTTTGGCGGGGGGTCTAAAGGGAATGTGAATGAGCAGTTCTTC.

The V call is TRBV4-1, the J call TRBJ1-6; no definite D call. There are 17 residues in the CDR3. V gave up 1 base and J gave up 10 bases, with 20 bases separating them. Looked up from germline, CDR1 is MGHRA and CDR2 is YSYEKL. The CDR3 protein is CASSQGPAGEIRSPLHF. CDR3 coding DNA: TGCGCCAGCAGCCAAGGGCCAGCAGGCGAAATTAGGTCACCCCTCCACTTT.

This sequence joins TRBV27 and TRBJ1-2, with no clear D. CDR3 length: 11 residues. V was clipped by 5 bases and J by 8 bases, with 9 bases between them. Germline CDR1 and CDR2: MNHEY and SMNVEV (reference sequence). CDR3 protein: CASSRGSGYTF. DNA of the CDR3: TGTGCCAGCAGTCGGGGAAGCGGCTACACCTTC.

This chain joins TRBV7-9 and TRBJ1-1; TRBD1 aligns across 8 bases. V was pared by 1 base and J by 3 bases, with 4 bases of the junction left unmatched. The CDR3 runs 15 residues. Germline CDR1 SEHNR, CDR2 FQNEAQ (reference sequence). CDR3 region: CASSLGSTGDTEAFF. DNA for the CDR3: TGTGCCAGCAGCTTAGGTTCGACAGGGGACACTGAAGCTTTCTTT.

This clone turned up a few times. The V gene is TRBV2, the J gene TRBJ2-2; possible D gene TRBD2, 6 bases. Trimming took 4 bases from V and 7 from J, leaving 13 bases between them. This CDR3 has 14 amino acids. Germline-derived CDR1 and CDR2 are SNHLY and FYNNEI. The CDR3 nucleotides are TGTGCCAGCAGTGTATTAGCGCGGGGCGGGGAGCTGTTTTTT. Protein product: CASSVLARGGELFF.

This chain joins TRBV27 and TRBJ1-4, with 7 positions matching TRBD1. J lost 7 bases, V lost 2 bases, and 7 bases had no gene match. Looked up from germline, CDR1 is MNHEY and CDR2 is SMNVEV (reference sequence). This CDR3 has 15 amino acids. The CDR3 DNA follows: TGTGCCAGCAGTTTAAGGGGGCGAGGTAGTGAAAAACTGTTTTTT. Translating gives CASSLRGRGSEKLFF.

The CDR3 DNA sequence: TGTGCCAGCAGTTTTTATCTCGGTACGGAGCTAAACTATGGCTACACCTTC. Translating gives CASSFYLGTELNYGYTF. This chain uses TRBV28 with TRBJ1-2, with D uncertain. The germline V gene encodes CDR1 MDHEN and CDR2 SYDVKM. The ends were cut back, 3 bases at V and 2 bases at J, with 19 bases in the middle. The CDR3 is 17 residues long.

The CDR3 loop is CASSNAGTGANEQFF. DNA of the CDR3: TGTGCCAGTAGCAACGCCGGGACAGGGGCAAATGAGCAGTTCTTC. This chain connects TRBV19 to TRBJ2-1, with 10 bases aligning to TRBD1. This CDR3 comprises 15 residues. Germline V gives CDR1 LNHDA, CDR2 SQIVND (reference sequence). V lost 6 bases, J lost 7 bases, and 9 bases stayed unmatched.

The chain has TRBV4-1 and TRBJ2-7; 7 positions match TRBD1. Germline V gene data show CDR1 as MGHRA and CDR2 as YSYEKL. This CDR3 region has 16 residues. V shed 4 bases, J shed 4 bases, and the junction held 13 bases outside the gene matches. In DNA form, the CDR3 reads TGCGCCAGCAGCCTCTCCGAGACAGGGAGAGGGTACGAGCAGTACTTC. This codes for CASSLSETGRGYEQYF.

The chain joins TRBV10-2 to TRBJ1-4; D remains unclear. The ends were cut back, 6 bases at V and 0 bases at J, with 8 bases in the middle. The CDR3 runs to 14 residues. Germline assignment: CDR1 WSHSY and CDR2 SAAADI. This CDR3 is CASRGIATNEKLFF. The DNA for the CDR3 is TGCGCCAGCAGGGGCATTGCAACTAATGAAAAACTGTTTTTT.

This clone was counted a single time. CDR3 in DNA: TGTGCCAGTAGTATGTCCCCGACAGTGAACACTGAAGCTTTCTTT. Protein product: CASSMSPTVNTEAFF. The rearrangement uses TRBV19 and TRBJ1-1, with TRBD1 as a possible D gene (5 bases). The CDR3 sequence is 15 residues long. The V gene lost 3 bases and the J gene lost 0 bases, with 11 bases spanning the gap. In germline, CDR1 is LNHDA, CDR2 SQIVND (reference sequence).

This chain links TRBV5-1 with TRBJ2-5; tentatively, D is TRBD1 (5 bases). This CDR3 region has 14 residues. Trimming removed 2 bases at V and 3 bases at J, with 11 bases between. Germline V gives CDR1 SGHRS, CDR2 YFSETQ. CDR3 residues: CASSLGPTEETQYF. The CDR3 DNA sequence: TGCGCCAGCAGCTTAGGGCCGACAGAAGAGACCCAGTACTTC.

This sequence joins TRBV3-1 (or the pseudogene TRBV3-2) and TRBJ2-3, with 8 nucleotides matching TRBD1. V was pared by 0 bases and J by 2 bases, with 1 base of the junction left unmatched. The CDR3 totals 15 residues. Per the germline V gene, CDR1 is LGHDT and CDR2 is YNNKEL (reference sequence). CDR3 bases: TGTGCCAGCAGCCAAGAGGACAGGGTCACAGATACGCAGTATTTT. It specifies CASSQEDRVTDTQYF.

DNA of the CDR3: TGTGCCAGCTCACCCCTAGGGACAGGGTTGATGAACACCGGGGAGCTGTTTTTT. Protein sequence: CASSPLGTGLMNTGELFF. The chain joins TRBV18 to TRBJ2-2, with TRBD1 identical over 9 bases. J was trimmed by 1 base and V by 3 bases; bases with no gene match: 9. The CDR3 contains 18 residues. Germline V gene data show CDR1 as KGHSH and CDR2 as LQKENI. Filled out from reference TRBV18 and TRBJ2-2, the complete variable domain reads NAGVMQNPRHLVRRRGQEARLRCSPMKGHSHVYWYRQLPEEGLKFMVYLQKENIIDESGMPKERFSAEFPKEGPSILRIQQVVRGDSAAYFCASSPLGTGLMNTGELFFGEGSRLTVL.

The genes are TRBV2 and TRBJ1-4; TRBD1 might be the D (5 bases). With 5 bases removed from V and 6 bases from J, the gap between germline ends came to 16 bases. CDR3 length: 15 residues. Germline CDR1 and CDR2: SNHLY and FYNNEI. CDR3 coding DNA: TGTGCCAGCAGTCCTAGTGAAGGGGCTTATGAAAAACTGTTTTTT. It encodes CASSPSEGAYEKLFF.

The chain is built from TRBV19 and TRBJ1-5; D call uncertain. The germline V gene encodes CDR1 LNHDA and CDR2 SQIVND (reference sequence). The V end was cut by 7 bases, the J end by 3 bases, with 19 bases between. The CDR3 length is 16 residues. The CDR3: CASTTLPEPHNQPQHF. The CDR3 DNA is TGTGCCAGTACTACCCTCCCCGAACCCCACAATCAGCCCCAGCATTTT.

The chain has TRBV5-1 and TRBJ2-2; D possibly corresponds to TRBD2 (6 bases). The V end lost 0 bases, the J end lost 7 bases, and 13 bases lay between the germline ends. CDR3 length equals 15 residues. From germline, CDR1 is SGHRS and CDR2 YFSETQ. CDR3 region: CASSLVPGEGGELFF. The CDR3 nucleotides read TGCGCCAGCAGCTTGGTTCCGGGAGAAGGCGGGGAGCTGTTTTTT.

This clone appeared a single time. This sequence joins TRBV7-9 and TRBJ1-3; 7 bases map to TRBD1. Germline V gives CDR1 SEHNR, CDR2 FQNEAQ (reference sequence). Trimming cost V 1 base and J 0 bases; bases outside gene matches: 0. The CDR3 extends over 15 amino acids. The CDR3 region is CASSLGDSSGNTIYF. CDR3 nucleotide sequence: TGTGCCAGCAGCTTAGGGGACAGCTCTGGAAACACCATATATTTT.

The gene calls are TRBV7-8 and TRBJ2-5; 7 bases align to TRBD1. The CDR3 is made up of 15 amino acids. Germline loops: CDR1 SGHVS, CDR2 FQNEAQ. V shed 2 bases and J 4 bases; nucleotides not matched to a gene: 7. The CDR3 region is CASSLYSQGVETQYF. The CDR3 nucleotides are TGTGCCAGCAGCTTATATTCGCAGGGGGTAGAGACCCAGTACTTC.

V and J are TRBV27 and TRBJ1-5, with D possibly matching TRBD1 (6 bases). The germline V gene has CDR1 MNHEY and CDR2 SMNVEV (reference sequence). The ends were cut back, 4 bases at V and 7 bases at J, with 11 bases in the middle. There are 13 residues in the CDR3. CDR3 loop: CASSSTGNQPQHF. Here the CDR3 DNA reads TGTGCCAGCAGTTCAACAGGGAACCAGCCCCAGCATTTT.

The chain joins TRBV5-6 to TRBJ1-4; TRBD1 agrees at 10 bases. Germline V gene sequence: CDR1 SGHDT, CDR2 YYEEEE. This CDR3 region has 15 residues. V was clipped by 0 bases and J by 10 bases; unmatched bases: 6. The CDR3 protein is CASSLGDRGHGKLFF. The CDR3 DNA reads as TGTGCCAGCAGCTTGGGTGACAGGGGGCATGGAAAACTGTTTTTT.

The CDR3 nucleotides read TGTGCCAGCAGTATAACCGGCGACAGATCCTACGAGCAGTACTTC. Residues: CASSITGDRSYEQYF. V is TRBV6-5 and J is TRBJ2-7, with D possibly being TRBD1 (5 bases). The CDR3 has 15 residues. Trimming took off 5 bases at V and 1 base at J, with 15 bases between the two ends. Germline V CDR1 and CDR2: MNHEY, SVGAGI.

V gene TRBV7-9 combines with J gene TRBJ2-4; TRBD1 agrees at 10 bases. The germline V gene has CDR1 SEHNR and CDR2 FQNEAQ (reference sequence). V shed 5 bases, J shed 0 bases, and the junction held 10 bases outside the gene matches. This CDR3 has 18 amino acids. CDR3 protein: CASSPLPDRGLAKNIQYF. The CDR3 coding sequence is TGTGCCAGCAGCCCTCTTCCGGACAGGGGGTTAGCCAAAAACATTCAGTACTTC.

This chain links TRBV18 with TRBJ2-7; 10 bases map to TRBD1. Germline V CDR1 and CDR2: KGHSH, LQKENI. J was trimmed by 6 bases and V by 5 bases; bases with no gene match: 10. The CDR3 loop spans 15 amino acids. The CDR3 sequence is CASSGDRGQIGEQYF. The DNA of the CDR3 is TGTGCCAGCTCAGGCGACAGGGGGCAAATCGGCGAGCAGTACTTC. The variable domain in full, completed from reference TRBV18 and TRBJ2-7, reads NAGVMQNPRHLVRRRGQEARLRCSPMKGHSHVYWYRQLPEEGLKFMVYLQKENIIDESGMPKERFSAEFPKEGPSILRIQQVVRGDSAAYFCASSGDRGQIGEQYFGPGTRLTVT.